This note documents a single TCR beta chain sequence. The data are from a study of neoadjuvant nivolumab and ipilimumab in lung cancer. Clones were read by immunoSEQ multiplex PCR, and TCRdb kept only the in-frame ones, dropping some. The sample includes 40,000 to 60,000 clones, roughly 90% seen only once; the top ten take about 3.5%. The CDR3 has 15 residues. Looked up from germline, CDR1 is SGHRS and CDR2 is YFSETQ. V shed 1 base and J 1 base; nucleotides not matched to a gene: 1. This TCR derives from an adult with non-small cell lung cancer. Some clones in this sample may be carry-over from other donors' samples. The source was blood, collected before neoadjuvant nivolumab, alone or with ipilimumab. V gene TRBV5-1 combines with J gene TRBJ2-7; TRBD2 matches at 11 bases. The CDR3 bases are TGCGCCAGCAGCTTGAGACTAGCGGGATCCTACGAGCAGTACTTC. Translating gives CASSLRLAGSYEQYF.